The 25 T cell receptor beta chains presented below share a single source sample, sequenced in a study of blood T cell repertoires in COVID-19. Assay: immunoSEQ multiplex PCR; the TCRdb copy retains only in-frame clones and omits some. The profile shows around 280,000 clones, around 91% of them singletons. The sequenced sample consisted of PBMCs or T cells enriched from blood (not recorded which). These receptor sequences come from a young woman with acute COVID-19.

Only one count was recorded for this clone. The chain combines TRBV5-4 with TRBJ2-3; D remains unclear. The V gene lost 4 bases and the J gene lost 4 bases, with 16 bases spanning the gap. CDR3 size: 15 residues. CDR1 and CDR2 (germline): SGHNT, YYREEE (reference sequence). The CDR3 nucleotides read TGTGCCAGCAGCCCCCCGACACCAATGGCAGATACGCAGTATTTT. It yields the protein CASSPPTPMADTQYF.

The V call is TRBV4-2, the J call TRBJ2-7; 7 bases match TRBD1. Trimming took 1 base from V and 1 from J; bases not matched to a gene: 13. Germline V lookup: CDR1 LGHNA, CDR2 YNFKEQ. This CDR3 has 18 residues. In DNA, the CDR3 is TGTGCCAGCAGCCAAGTAGTCGTCTCGGCAGGGGGATCCTACGAGCAGTACTTC. Protein: CASSQVVVSAGGSYEQYF.

The V and J genes are TRBV7-8 and TRBJ2-7; D unresolved. V lost 0 bases and J lost 7, with 13 bases in between. This CDR3 has 14 amino acids. Germline loops: CDR1 SGHVS, CDR2 FQNEAQ. The CDR3 spells CASSLAGTVAEQYF. The CDR3 nucleotides are TGTGCCAGCAGCTTAGCGGGCACAGTGGCAGAGCAGTACTTC.

The chain has TRBV7-8 and TRBJ1-1; 8 nucleotides agree with TRBD1. Germline loops: CDR1 SGHVS, CDR2 FQNEAQ. J lost 1 base, V lost 4 bases, and 2 bases had no gene match. The CDR3 spans 14 residues. This CDR3 reads CASSYQGANTEAFF. The CDR3 DNA is TGTGCCAGCAGCTATCAGGGGGCGAACACTGAAGCTTTCTTT.

This chain uses TRBV28 with TRBJ2-5, with TRBD2 as a possible D gene (6 bases). Per germline, CDR1 MDHEN and CDR2 SYDVKM. Between the trimmed V and J ends, which lost 11 bases and 1 base, there was a span of 14 bases. The CDR3 has 13 amino acids. The CDR3 protein is CAAAAGIQETQYF. The CDR3 DNA is TGTGCCGCAGCCGCGGGAATCCAAGAGACCCAGTACTTC.

The chain links TRBV19 to TRBJ1-1; no definite D call. This CDR3 is 12 amino acids long. Germline V lookup: CDR1 LNHDA, CDR2 SQIVND (reference sequence). Trimming removed 3 bases at V and 4 bases at J, with 6 bases between. Here the CDR3 reads CASSMRTTEAFF. The CDR3 coding sequence is TGTGCCAGTAGTATGAGAACCACTGAAGCTTTCTTT.

J is TRBJ1-4 and V is TRBV29-1; 9 bases fit TRBD1. CDR1 is SQVTM, CDR2 ANQGSEA, per germline. The CDR3 is made up of 13 amino acids. The ends lost 7 bases at V and 8 bases at J; junction bases unmatched: 8. CDR3 sequence: CSANRGQGEKLFF. CDR3 coding DNA: TGCAGCGCAAACAGGGGGCAGGGGGAAAAACTGTTTTTT.

This clone occurred once. This chain uses TRBV3-1 (or the pseudogene TRBV3-2) with TRBJ1-1; D call uncertain. CDR3 size: 15 residues. The V gene lost 1 base and the J gene lost 0 bases, with 9 bases spanning the gap. The germline V gene encodes CDR1 LGHDT and CDR2 YNNKEL (reference sequence). Here the CDR3 DNA reads TGTGCCAGCAGCCAAGGGGTAGCGTTGAACACTGAAGCTTTCTTT. Protein: CASSQGVALNTEAFF.

The V gene is TRBV4-3, the J gene TRBJ2-7, with 10 bases that match TRBD1. The junction had 12 bases not matched to a gene; V was cut back by 5 bases and J by 5 bases. There are 16 residues in the CDR3. Germline V lookup: CDR1 LGHNA, CDR2 YSLEER. The CDR3 DNA sequence: TGCGCCAGCAGCGAGAGACGCGACAGGGGGCACAACGAGCAGTACTTC. This translates into CASSERRDRGHNEQYF.

The J gene is TRBJ2-5, the V gene TRBV27; 8 bases line up with TRBD2. V lost 0 bases and J lost 5; bases outside the gene matches: 8. Germline V gives CDR1 MNHEY, CDR2 SMNVEV (reference sequence). This CDR3 has 16 residues. Here the CDR3 reads CASSLSAGAGRETQYF. The DNA of the CDR3 is TGTGCCAGCAGTTTATCAGCGGGGGCAGGGCGGGAGACCCAGTACTTC.

This chain uses TRBV2 with TRBJ1-1; possibly TRBD1 for D (5 bases). The CDR3 sequence is 15 residues long. The germline V gene has CDR1 SNHLY and CDR2 FYNNEI. V was shortened by 7 bases and J by 2 bases, with 17 bases between the two germline ends. The CDR3 is CASTVVGGINTEAFF. The CDR3, as DNA: TGTGCCAGCACCGTGGTCGGGGGGATAAACACTGAAGCTTTCTTT.

The V and J genes are TRBV20-1 and TRBJ2-1; D may be TRBD1 (5 bases). Trimming pared 3 bases from V and 9 bases from J, leaving 15 bases between. Germline CDR1 reads DFQATT; CDR2 reads SNEGSKA (reference sequence). The length of the CDR3 is 13 residues. The CDR3 DNA reads TGCAGTGCTAGTCGTCAGGGTAAGGGTGAGCAGTTCTTC. This gives the protein CSASRQGKGEQFF.

The chain is built from TRBV28 and TRBJ1-1; D possibly corresponds to TRBD1 (5 bases). In germline, CDR1 is MDHEN, CDR2 SYDVKM. V dropped 5 bases and J dropped 3 bases, with 16 bases sitting between them. The CDR3 is 15 residues long. The CDR3 nucleotides read TGTGCCAGCAGTCCACTCAGGGTGCCGGACACTGAAGCTTTCTTT. It codes for CASSPLRVPDTEAFF.

This clone was found once. This chain connects TRBV2 to TRBJ1-1; 7 nucleotides match TRBD1. The germline gives CDR1 SNHLY, CDR2 FYNNEI. The CDR3 spans 14 residues. The V segment lost 4 bases and the J segment 0 bases; nucleotides outside the gene matches: 2. CDR3 loop: CASSATGLNTEAFF. The CDR3 nucleotides read TGTGCCAGCAGTGCGACAGGGTTGAACACTGAAGCTTTCTTT.

The chain is built from TRBV5-1 and TRBJ1-1; no reliable D call. V lost 1 base and J lost 1, with 8 bases in between. The CDR3 runs 14 residues. Germline lookup yields CDR1 SGHRS and CDR2 YFSETQ. CDR3 amino acids: CASSLQQKNTEAFF. The CDR3 DNA is TGCGCCAGCAGCTTGCAACAGAAGAACACTGAAGCTTTCTTT.

The rearrangement joins TRBV11-2 to TRBJ2-1, with 10 bases that match TRBD2. Germline V CDR1 and CDR2: SGHAT, FQNNGV. CDR3 length: 12 amino acids. The V segment lost 6 bases and the J segment 7 bases; nucleotides outside the gene matches: 0. In DNA form, the CDR3 reads TGTGCCAGCAGGACTAGCGGGAATGAGCAGTTCTTC. This encodes CASRTSGNEQFF.

The V gene is TRBV28, the J gene TRBJ2-5; the D gene is possibly TRBD1 (6 bases). Germline V gene data show CDR1 as MDHEN and CDR2 as SYDVKM. The V gene lost 11 bases and the J gene lost 3 bases, with 16 bases spanning the gap. The CDR3 totals 13 residues. The CDR3 sequence is CASKDRGKETQYF. CDR3 coding DNA: TGTGCCTCAAAGGACAGAGGGAAAGAGACCCAGTACTTC.

The CDR3 nucleotides read TGTGCCAGCAGCCAAAGGGGGATACGCAATCAGCCCCAGCATTTT. This translates into CASSQRGIRNQPQHF. The V and J genes are TRBV5-6 and TRBJ1-5; D is possibly TRBD1 (6 bases). V lost 4 bases, J lost 2 bases, and 13 bases lay in between. The CDR3 totals 15 residues. Per germline, CDR1 SGHDT and CDR2 YYEEEE.

The V call is TRBV20-1, the J call TRBJ2-1, with 7 bases fitting TRBD1. The CDR3 sequence is 16 residues long. CDR1 is DFQATT, CDR2 SNEGSKA, per germline (reference sequence). V was pared by 3 bases and J by 0 bases, with 8 bases of the junction left unmatched. The CDR3 coding sequence is TGCAGTGCTAGTCGCGTGACAGGGCGCTCCTACAATGAGCAGTTCTTC. The encoded protein is CSASRVTGRSYNEQFF.

The rearrangement links TRBV19 to TRBJ1-5; TRBD1 might be the D (6 bases). The V and J ends lost 7 bases and 1 base respectively, with 14 bases between them. The length of the CDR3 is 15 residues. Per germline, CDR1 LNHDA and CDR2 SQIVND (reference sequence). The CDR3 loop reads CASTVQGISNQPQHF. The CDR3 DNA reads TGTGCCAGTACTGTGCAGGGGATCAGCAATCAGCCCCAGCATTTT.

The genes are TRBV10-3 and TRBJ2-1, with 12 bases matching TRBD1. V shed 1 base, J shed 6 bases, and the junction held 4 bases outside the gene matches. The CDR3 is 16 amino acids. Germline assignment: CDR1 ENHRY and CDR2 SYGVKD. In nucleotides, the CDR3 is TGTGCCATCAGTGAGTTGGAGGGACAGGGGGCCAATGAGCAGTTCTTC. Its translation is CAISELEGQGANEQFF.

This clone was detected a few times. The chain employs TRBV28 and TRBJ1-4; D remains ambiguous. Germline CDR1 MDHEN, CDR2 SYDVKM. Deletions cut 7 bases from V and 4 bases from J, with 10 bases between. The CDR3 extends over 13 amino acids. In DNA form, the CDR3 reads TGTGCCAGCACGGTAAATGATAATGAAAAACTGTTTTTT. This gives the protein CASTVNDNEKLFF.

The chain joins TRBV27 to TRBJ2-7; the D gene is possibly TRBD2 (6 bases). V gave up 4 bases and J gave up 5 bases, with 15 bases separating them. Germline values: CDR1 MNHEY, CDR2 SMNVEV (reference sequence). This CDR3 has 14 amino acids. This CDR3 reads CASSWSSVVHEQYF. The DNA for the CDR3 is TGTGCCAGCAGTTGGTCTAGCGTAGTCCACGAGCAGTACTTC.

This sequence joins TRBV7-9 and TRBJ2-7; possibly TRBD2 for D (5 bases). CDR3 length: 15 residues. CDR1 is SEHNR and CDR2 is FQNEAQ in the germline V gene (reference sequence). V was pared by 5 bases and J by 0 bases, with 14 bases between. The DNA for the CDR3 is TGTGCCAGCAGCACCCTAGCCACTAGCTCCTACGAGCAGTACTTC. The encoded protein is CASSTLATSSYEQYF.

This clone was counted a few times. CDR3 sequence: CAWSARGGYWGTDTQYF. DNA for the CDR3: TGTGCCTGGAGTGCCCGGGGTGGGTATTGGGGCACAGATACGCAGTATTTT. V usage is TRBV30 and J usage is TRBJ2-3; perhaps TRBD2 as D (5 bases). Trimming removed 1 base from V and 1 base from J, with 18 bases in between. From germline, CDR1 is GTSNPN and CDR2 SVGIG (reference sequence). CDR3 length: 17 amino acids.